Presented here are 16 T cell receptor beta chains from one specimen sequenced in a study of blood T cell repertoires in COVID-19 (dated by TCRdb to the early 2020s). The method was the immunoSEQ multiplex PCR assay. Here the immuneACCESS table is served through TCRdb, limited to in-frame sequences with V and J called. Missing clones are a known gap in these copies; in checked studies unresolved V genes cover under half, and the rest lacks a known reason. The sample contains roughly 100,000 clones, approximately 76% of them found a single time. About 6.4% of the sample is in the top ten clones. The sample comprised peripheral blood. The receptors shown here come from a man between 65 and 80 years old with acute or convalescent COVID-19.

The gene calls are TRBV3-1 (or the pseudogene TRBV3-2) and TRBJ1-2; the D is unclear. The CDR3 has 18 residues. CDR1 is LGHDT and CDR2 is YNNKEL in the germline V gene (reference sequence). The V gene lost 1 base and the J gene lost 0 bases, with 18 bases spanning the gap. The CDR3 sequence: CASSQGSRGSRANYGYTF. Here the CDR3 DNA reads TGTGCCAGCAGCCAAGGGAGCAGAGGATCGAGAGCTAACTATGGCTACACCTTC.

The table lists this clone with a few counts. This chain joins TRBV2 and TRBJ2-3, with D unclear. V lost 5 bases, J lost 2 bases, and 8 bases lay in between. CDR1 SNHLY and CDR2 FYNNEI come from the germline V gene. CDR3 size: 13 residues. The CDR3 sequence: CASSPPYTDTQYF. Written as DNA, the CDR3 is TGTGCCAGCAGTCCTCCCTACACAGATACGCAGTATTTT.

CDR3: CASSPLEKPQHF. DNA of the CDR3: TGTGCCAGTAGTCCCTTGGAGAAGCCCCAGCATTTT. The chain couples TRBV19 to TRBJ1-5; no definite D call. V was pared by 5 bases and J by 8 bases, with 10 bases between. The CDR3 has 12 residues. Germline CDR1 is LNHDA and CDR2 is SQIVND (reference sequence).

The chain recombines TRBV5-1 with TRBJ2-1, with TRBD2 matching over 11 bases. Germline V gene lookup returns CDR1 SGHRS and CDR2 YFSETQ. With 2 bases clipped from V and 10 bases from J, the junction kept 5 bases outside the gene matches. The CDR3 runs 14 residues. The CDR3 region is CASSLTTSGAEQFF. As DNA, the CDR3 is TGCGCCAGCAGCTTAACGACTAGCGGGGCCGAGCAGTTCTTC.

The chain carries TRBV7-9 and TRBJ2-2; D is undetermined. The germline gives CDR1 SEHNR, CDR2 FQNEAQ (reference sequence). The CDR3 consists of 15 residues. V lost 4 bases to trimming and J lost 3 bases, with 12 bases between them. Here the CDR3 DNA reads TGTGCCAGCAGCTCCCCTTACAGTTACACCGGGGAGCTGTTTTTT. Amino acid sequence: CASSSPYSYTGELFF.

This chain links TRBV7-8 with TRBJ1-1; D is possibly TRBD1 (5 bases). Germline V gene data show CDR1 as SGHVS and CDR2 as FQNEAQ. Trimming took 5 bases from V and 3 from J, leaving 7 bases between them. This CDR3 has 12 residues. The CDR3 sequence: CASSQQDTEAFF. CDR3 in DNA: TGTGCCAGCAGCCAACAGGACACTGAAGCTTTCTTT. Combining the CDR3 with reference TRBV7-8 and TRBJ1-1 gives the whole variable domain GAGVSQSPRYKVAKRGQDVALRCDPISGHVSLFWYQQALGQGPEFLTYFQNEAQLDKSGLPSDRFFAERPEGSVSTLKIQRTQQEDSAVYLCASSQQDTEAFFGQGTRLTVV.

The chain uses TRBV19 and TRBJ2-5; 8 bases line up with TRBD1. With V trimmed by 11 bases and J by 4 bases, 9 bases remained unmatched. Germline CDR1 LNHDA, CDR2 SQIVND (reference sequence). This CDR3 contains 13 residues. The CDR3 DNA is TGTGCCCGCCCGACAGGGGCTGCAGAGACCCAGTACTTC. Protein product: CARPTGAAETQYF.

This chain uses TRBV5-8 with TRBJ2-7; a possible D gene is TRBD2 (5 bases). Germline values: CDR1 SGHTS, CDR2 YDEGEE. V shed 0 bases and J shed 3 bases, with 7 bases lying between them. The CDR3 consists of 13 residues. CDR3 in amino acids: CASSLDGLYEQYV. The CDR3 DNA follows: TGTGCCAGCAGCTTGGACGGACTCTACGAGCAGTACGTC.

This sequence joins TRBV30 and TRBJ2-3; the match to TRBD1 covers 7 bases. Germline CDR1 GTSNPN, CDR2 SVGIG (reference sequence). The CDR3 contains 16 residues. Trimming at V came to 2 bases and at J to 3 bases, leaving 11 bases not matched to a gene. The CDR3 region is CAWSKGTARATDTQYF. CDR3 DNA sequence: TGTGCCTGGAGTAAAGGGACAGCCAGAGCAACAGATACGCAGTATTTT.

Remarks on this clone: Mismatch with germline at one junction end may stem from a read error. The chain carries TRBV27 and TRBJ2-1; D may be TRBD1 (5 bases). Germline-derived CDR1 and CDR2 are MNHEY and SMNVEV (reference sequence). The length of the CDR3 is 15 residues. CDR3 sequence: CASSLDTASYNELFF. Written as DNA, the CDR3 is TGTGCCAGCAGTTTGGACACCGCCTCCTACAATGAGCTGTTCTTC.

The genes are TRBV28 and TRBJ1-5; D not resolved. This CDR3 has 16 amino acids. Per the germline V gene, CDR1 is MDHEN and CDR2 is SYDVKM. Trimming pared 5 bases from V and 0 bases from J, leaving 14 bases between. The CDR3 is CASSPIPVSSNQPQHF. The CDR3 coding sequence is TGTGCCAGCAGTCCGATCCCAGTCAGTAGCAATCAGCCCCAGCATTTT. Based on the CDR3 plus reference TRBV28 and TRBJ1-5, the full variable domain is DVKVTQSSRYLVKRTGEKVFLECVQDMDHENMFWYRQDPGLGLRLIYFSYDVKMKEKGDIPEGYSVSREKKERFSLILESASTNQTSMYLCASSPIPVSSNQPQHFGDGTRLSIL.

The rearrangement links TRBV7-9 to TRBJ1-2; no clear D gene. The CDR3 is 14 residues long. Germline V gives CDR1 SEHNR, CDR2 FQNEAQ (reference sequence). The ends were cut back, 2 bases at V and 6 bases at J, with 13 bases in the middle. The CDR3 bases are TGTGCCAGCAGCTTAAGTACGGGGTCCCATGGCTACACCTTC. Translating gives CASSLSTGSHGYTF.

V gene TRBV5-1 combines with J gene TRBJ1-1; 8 bases map to TRBD1. Germline V gene sequence: CDR1 SGHRS, CDR2 YFSETQ. This CDR3 is built from 15 residues. V trimming: 1 base; J trimming: 7 bases; junction bases outside the gene matches: 9. The CDR3 sequence: CASSLTNRGSSEAFF. CDR3 nucleotides: TGCGCCAGCAGCTTGACAAACAGGGGGTCGAGTGAAGCTTTCTTT.

This clone turned up a few times. The chain links TRBV10-3 to TRBJ1-5, with no clear D. The CDR3 totals 12 residues. V lost 10 bases and J 0 bases, leaving 7 bases between the germline ends. Germline loops: CDR1 ENHRY, CDR2 SYGVKD. In DNA form, the CDR3 reads TGTGCCACTTCAGATAGCAATCAGCCCCAGCATTTT. This gives the protein CATSDSNQPQHF.

This chain links TRBV5-4 with TRBJ2-3; maybe TRBD1 (5 bases). Germline-derived CDR1 and CDR2 are SGHNT and YYREEE (reference sequence). This CDR3 is built from 13 residues. Trimming pared 5 bases from V and 4 bases from J, leaving 11 bases between. In DNA form, the CDR3 reads TGTGCCAGCAGTTCCCAGGGCCCAGATACGCAGTATTTT. This codes for CASSSQGPDTQYF. Variable domain in full (rest from reference TRBV5-4 and TRBJ2-3): ETGVTQSPTHLIKTRGQQVTLRCSSQSGHNTVSWYQQALGQGPQFIFQYYREEENGRGNFPPRFSGLQFPNYSSELNVNALELDDSALYLCASSSQGPDTQYFGPGTRLTVL.

The chain uses TRBV10-2 and TRBJ2-2, with a possible D match to TRBD2 (6 bases). V lost 6 bases and J lost 5, with 10 bases in between. This CDR3 spans 13 amino acids. Germline V gene sequence: CDR1 WSHSY, CDR2 SAAADI. CDR3 residues: CASRRDGTGELFF. The CDR3 nucleotides are TGCGCCAGCAGGCGGGACGGAACCGGGGAGCTGTTTTTT.